This T cell receptor beta chain was sequenced in a study of response to subunit inactivated influenza vaccine. Germline V gene data show CDR1 as LGHNA and CDR2 as YSLEER. The CDR3 covers 15 residues. The germline V and J ends were trimmed by 1 base and 3 bases, with 13 bases remaining between them. Study-level points and caveats: A suggestion made by the authors is that each seasonal influenza vaccination recruits few new T cells.

TCRdb used MiXCR to reprocess the RT-PCR reads, holding one entry per CDR3 protein. Of 650,000 to 800,000 distinct CDR3 sequences listed, about 15% were seen once; the top ten hold approximately 6.5%. In regard to this clonotype: Its antigen is as yet unknown.

This sequence originates from a man between 50 and 59 years old who received an inactivated influenza vaccine. The material was PBMCs from blood, obtained roughly 15 days before vaccination. This chain joins TRBV4-3 and TRBJ2-7; a weak D match, TRBD2 (6 bases). The CDR3 here is CASSQGREPFYEQYF. CDR3 sequence (DNA): TGCGCCAGCAGCCAAGGCCGGGAGCCCTTCTACGAGCAGTACTTC.